This T cell receptor beta chain derives from a study of blood T cell repertoires in COVID-19. V lost 3 bases, J lost 3 bases, and 11 bases lay in between. Germline V lookup: CDR1 SGHAT, CDR2 FQNNGV. The CDR3 contains 14 residues. Using immunoSEQ multiplex PCR, the repertoire was profiled, and TCRdb retains in-frame clones only, with some absent. Counted here are about 340,000 clones, 85% to 90% occurring once; the ten biggest clones make up about 6%. V gene TRBV11-2 combines with J gene TRBJ1-1, with D hard to call. The sequenced material came from peripheral blood. The source of this sequence is a woman aged 45-65 years with COVID-19, enrolled during active disease. CDR3 bases: TGTGCCAGCAGCTTCATCCGACGGGACACTGAAGCTTTCTTT. It yields the protein CASSFIRRDTEAFF.